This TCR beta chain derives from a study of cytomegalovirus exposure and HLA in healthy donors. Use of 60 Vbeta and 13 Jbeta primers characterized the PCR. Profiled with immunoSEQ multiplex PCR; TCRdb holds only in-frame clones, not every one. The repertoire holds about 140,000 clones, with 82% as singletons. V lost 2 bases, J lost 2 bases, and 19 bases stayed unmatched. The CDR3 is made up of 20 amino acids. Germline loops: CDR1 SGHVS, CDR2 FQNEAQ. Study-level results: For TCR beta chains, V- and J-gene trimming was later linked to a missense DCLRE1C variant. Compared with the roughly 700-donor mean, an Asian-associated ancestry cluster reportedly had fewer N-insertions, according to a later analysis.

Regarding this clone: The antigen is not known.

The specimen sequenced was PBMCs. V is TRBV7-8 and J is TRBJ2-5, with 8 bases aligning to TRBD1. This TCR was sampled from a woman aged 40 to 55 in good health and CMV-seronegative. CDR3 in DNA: TGTGCCAGCAGCTTAAAAGGCACCTTTGTGTATAACAGGGGGCAAGAGACCCAGTACTTC. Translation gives CASSLKGTFVYNRGQETQYF.